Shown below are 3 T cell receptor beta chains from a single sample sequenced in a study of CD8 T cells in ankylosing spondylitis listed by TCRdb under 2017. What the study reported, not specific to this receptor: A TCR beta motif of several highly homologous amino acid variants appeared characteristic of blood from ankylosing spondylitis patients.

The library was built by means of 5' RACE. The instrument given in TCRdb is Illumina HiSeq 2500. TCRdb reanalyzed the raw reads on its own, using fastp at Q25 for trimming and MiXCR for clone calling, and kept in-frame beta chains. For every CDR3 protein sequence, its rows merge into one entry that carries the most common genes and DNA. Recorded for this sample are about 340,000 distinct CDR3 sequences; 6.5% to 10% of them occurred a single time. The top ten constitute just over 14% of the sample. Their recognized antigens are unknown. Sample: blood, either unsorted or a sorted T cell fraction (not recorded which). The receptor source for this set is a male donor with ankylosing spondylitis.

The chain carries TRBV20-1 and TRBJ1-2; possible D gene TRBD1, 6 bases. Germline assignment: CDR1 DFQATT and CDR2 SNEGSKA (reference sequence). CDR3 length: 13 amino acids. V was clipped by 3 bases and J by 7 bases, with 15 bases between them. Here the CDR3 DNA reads TGCAGTGCTAGTAGTCAGGGGAATTCTGGCTACACCTTC. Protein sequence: CSASSQGNSGYTF.

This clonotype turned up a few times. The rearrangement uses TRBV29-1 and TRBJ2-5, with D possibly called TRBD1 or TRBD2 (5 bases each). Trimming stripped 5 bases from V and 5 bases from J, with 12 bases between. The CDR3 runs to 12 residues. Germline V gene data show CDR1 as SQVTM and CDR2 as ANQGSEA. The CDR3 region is CSVPRGSETQYF. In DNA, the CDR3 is TGCAGCGTTCCGAGGGGTTCGGAGACCCAGTACTTC. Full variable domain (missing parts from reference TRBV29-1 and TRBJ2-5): SAVISQKPSRDICQRGTSLTIQCQVDSQVTMMFWYRQQPGQSLTLIATANQGSEATYESGFVIDKFPISRPNLTFSTLTVSNMSPEDSSIYLCSVPRGSETQYFGPGTRLLVL.

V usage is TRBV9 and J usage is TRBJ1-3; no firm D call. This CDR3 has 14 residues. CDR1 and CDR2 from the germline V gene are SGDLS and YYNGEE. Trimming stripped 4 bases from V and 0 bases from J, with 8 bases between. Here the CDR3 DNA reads TGTGCCAGCAGCCTCCGGAACTCTGGAAACACCATATATTTT. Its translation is CASSLRNSGNTIYF.